This T cell receptor beta chain was documented in a study of regulatory T cells in long-lasting Graves disease. Study-wide background: Less than 3 months of antithyroid drugs had been taken by newly diagnosed Graves' patients. Study-wide points: Patients with persistent disease shared 2,500 or so public clonotypes, outpacing the approximately 920 shared by new patients.

According to the study, TCR beta libraries were built with iRepertoire HTBI primers and CDR3-region Arm-PCR. In TCRdb, the multiplex PCR reads were re-called with MiXCR into one record per CDR3 protein. Of approximately 350,000 distinct CDR3 sequences in the sample, 15% to 20% were seen once. Regarding this clonotype: Its antigen remains unknown.

V was cut by 0 bases and J by 4 bases, with 17 bases left in between. The CDR3 runs 16 residues. Germline loops: CDR1 SGHDT, CDR2 YYEEEE. Specified time point: newly diagnosed GD, antithyroid drugs for less than 3 months. The authors made the TCR library using RNA they extracted from PBMCs. Roughly 9.6-milliliter peripheral blood samples went into EDTA tubes. The data also belong to a second study, concerning T cells in Graves' hyperthyroidism and ophthalmopathy. As that report states: Based on clinical symptoms, serum thyroxine and TRAb, thyroid ultrasound and orbital computed tomography, diagnoses were reached.

This clonotype was obtained from a woman younger than 30 with Graves disease. The gene calls are TRBV5-6 and TRBJ2-7; D remains ambiguous. The specimen was peripheral blood mononuclear cells (PBMCs), collected at new diagnosis, from a patient treated with antithyroid drugs. CDR3 loop: CASSLASGRIAYEQYF. In nucleotides, the CDR3 is TGTGCCAGCAGCTTGGCCTCGGGCAGGATTGCATACGAGCAGTACTTC.